This entry lists 9 T cell receptor beta chains sequenced from one sample in a study of molecular identifiers for immune sequencing clone quantification. Using its own MiXCR run on the PCR reads, TCRdb lists one record per CDR3 protein. Of about 320,000 distinct CDR3 sequences in the sample, under 25% were seen once. Sequenced material: naive CD8+ T cells from blood, with Jurkat cell RNA spiked in. The subset denotes: FACS-sorted CD8+CD4-CCR7+CD45RA+ naive T cells. These receptors all stem from a human donor in good health. Some libraries in this study had Jurkat cell RNA spiked in.

There are many counts of this clonotype. This chain connects TRBV24-1 to TRBJ2-1; tentatively, D is TRBD1 (5 bases). CDR1 and CDR2 (germline): KGHDR, SFDVKD. The CDR3 runs to 12 residues. V was shortened by 5 bases and J by 8 bases, with 9 bases between the two germline ends. This CDR3 is CATSGLGDEQFF. CDR3 in DNA: TGTGCCACCAGTGGTTTAGGGGATGAGCAGTTCTTC.

This clonotype was found many times. J is TRBJ2-7 and V is TRBV7-9; D ambiguous. CDR3 length: 11 residues. Germline V CDR1 and CDR2: SEHNR, FQNEAQ (reference sequence). V lost 4 bases, J lost 7 bases, and 8 bases lay in between. The CDR3 region is CASSSGPEQYF. DNA of the CDR3: TGTGCCAGCAGCTCCGGACCGGAGCAGTACTTC.

In its sample, this clonotype was seen a few times. The chain employs TRBV20-1 and TRBJ2-3; 7 bases are shared with TRBD1. Germline CDR1 DFQATT, CDR2 SNEGSKA (reference sequence). V lost 3 bases, J lost 3 bases, and 9 bases stayed unmatched. This CDR3 has 15 residues. CDR3 bases: TGCAGTGCTAGTGGCCTAGACAGGGTGACAGATACGCAGTATTTT. It specifies CSASGLDRVTDTQYF.

A remark on this clonotype: Given a much more abundant clone one base away, this may be a read error. This chain links TRBV7-6 with TRBJ2-7, with D tentatively TRBD1 or TRBD2 (5 bases each). This CDR3 region has 12 residues. Germline CDR1 is SGHVS and CDR2 is FNYEAQ. This CDR3 reads CASGDVAYEQHF. CDR3 nucleotides: TGTGCCAGTGGGGACGTAGCCTACGAGCAGCACTTC.

This clonotype was observed at least ten times. V and J are TRBV5-1 and TRBJ1-4; 8 positions match TRBD1. The CDR3 has 17 residues. V was clipped by 0 bases and J by 7 bases; unmatched bases: 11. Looked up from germline, CDR1 is SGHRS and CDR2 is YFSETQ. The CDR3 sequence is CASSLESGGAESEKLFF. The CDR3 bases are TGCGCCAGCAGCTTGGAGTCAGGGGGCGCGGAGAGTGAAAAACTGTTTTTT. Full variable domain (outside the CDR3, taken from reference TRBV5-1 and TRBJ1-4): KAGVTQTPRYLIKTRGQQVTLSCSPISGHRSVSWYQQTPGQGLQFLFEYFSETQRNKGNFPGRFSGRQFSNSRSEMNVSTLELGDSALYLCASSLESGGAESEKLFFGSGTQLSVL.

Worth noting for this clonotype: The junction departs from the called germline gene at one end, perhaps through a read error. The chain carries TRBV4-1 and TRBJ1-5, with 9 positions matching TRBD1. This CDR3 spans 14 amino acids. Germline CDR1 reads MGHRA; CDR2 reads YSYEKL. For the CDR3, the DNA is TGCGCCCGCAGCCACGAGGACAGGGGTCAGCCCCAGCATTTT. Translated, it gives CARSHEDRGQPQHF.

Notes on this clonotype: A single base separates this from a much larger clone, so it may be a read error. The chain has TRBV5-5 and TRBJ2-5; TRBD2 agrees at 8 bases. Trimming cost V 0 bases and J 4 bases; bases outside gene matches: 8. CDR3 length: 16 residues. In germline, CDR1 is SGHKS, CDR2 YYEKEE (reference sequence). The CDR3 nucleotides are TGTGCCAGCAGCTTGGCAGCAGCGGGAGCCCGAGAGACCCAGTACTTC. Translation: CASSLAAAGARETQYF.

The sample holds many counts of this clonotype. The rearrangement links TRBV7-9 to TRBJ2-7; tentative D call: TRBD1 (6 bases). Germline loops: CDR1 SEHNR, CDR2 FQNEAQ (reference sequence). V lost 3 bases to trimming and J lost 2 bases, with 8 bases between them. The CDR3 spans 13 residues. The CDR3 DNA is TGTGCCAGCAGCTTTTACAGGGCCTACGAGCAGTACTTC. Protein product: CASSFYRAYEQYF. Supplemented by reference TRBV7-9 and TRBJ2-7, the full variable domain reads DTGVSQNPRHKITKRGQNVTFRCDPISEHNRLYWYRQTLGQGPEFLTYFQNEAQLEKSRLLSDRFSAERPKGSFSTLEIQRTEQGDSAMYLCASSFYRAYEQYFGPGTRLTVT.

This clonotype has only a few counts. The genes are TRBV14 and TRBJ2-7, with D unclear. V was trimmed by 0 bases and J by 3 bases, leaving 6 bases between them. The CDR3 contains 13 residues. Germline CDR1 reads SGHDN; CDR2 reads FVKESK. The CDR3 DNA sequence: TGTGCCAGCAGCCAAGATTTCGTCTACGAGCAGTACTTC. Encoded protein: CASSQDFVYEQYF. The complete variable domain, with remaining parts taken from reference TRBV14 and TRBJ2-7, reads EAGVTQFPSHSVIEKGQTVTLRCDPISGHDNLYWYRRVMGKEIKFLLHFVKESKQDESGMPNNRFLAERTGGTYSTLKVQPAELEDSGVYFCASSQDFVYEQYFGPGTRLTVT.